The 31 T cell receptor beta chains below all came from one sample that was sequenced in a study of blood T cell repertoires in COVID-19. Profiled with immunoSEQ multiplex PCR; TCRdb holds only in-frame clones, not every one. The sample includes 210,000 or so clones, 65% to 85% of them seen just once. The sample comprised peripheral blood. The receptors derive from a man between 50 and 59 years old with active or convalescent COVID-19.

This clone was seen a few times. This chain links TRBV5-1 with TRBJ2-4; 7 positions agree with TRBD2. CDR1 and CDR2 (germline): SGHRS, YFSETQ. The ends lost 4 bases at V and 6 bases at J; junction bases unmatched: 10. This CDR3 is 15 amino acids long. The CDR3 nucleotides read TGCGCCAGCAGCCCTGTACGGGAGGCCGGAAACATTCAGTACTTC. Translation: CASSPVREAGNIQYF.

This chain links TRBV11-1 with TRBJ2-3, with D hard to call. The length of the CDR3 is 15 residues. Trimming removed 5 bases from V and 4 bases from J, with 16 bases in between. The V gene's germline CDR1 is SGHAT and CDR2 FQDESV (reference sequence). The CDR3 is CASSAHIGGADTQYF. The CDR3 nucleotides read TGTGCCAGCAGCGCACACATTGGCGGCGCAGATACGCAGTATTTT.

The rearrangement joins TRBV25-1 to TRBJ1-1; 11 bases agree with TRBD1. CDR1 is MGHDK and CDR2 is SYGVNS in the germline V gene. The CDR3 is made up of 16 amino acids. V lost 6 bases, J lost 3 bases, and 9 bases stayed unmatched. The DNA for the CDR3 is TGTGCCAGCAGCCCCGGGACAGGGGGGGTGGACACTGAAGCTTTCTTT. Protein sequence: CASSPGTGGVDTEAFF.

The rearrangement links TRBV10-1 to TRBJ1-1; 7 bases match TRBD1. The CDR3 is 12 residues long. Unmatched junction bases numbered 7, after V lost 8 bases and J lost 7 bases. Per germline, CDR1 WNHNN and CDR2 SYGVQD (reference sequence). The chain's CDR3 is CASGPGGGEAFF. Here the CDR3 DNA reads TGCGCCAGCGGACCAGGGGGTGGTGAAGCTTTCTTT.

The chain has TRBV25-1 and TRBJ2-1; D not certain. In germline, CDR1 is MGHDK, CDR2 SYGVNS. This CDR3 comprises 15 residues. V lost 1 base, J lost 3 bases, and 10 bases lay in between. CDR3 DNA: TGTGCCAGCAGTGAATTTAGAAATTTCTACAATGAGCAGTTCTTC. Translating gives CASSEFRNFYNEQFF.

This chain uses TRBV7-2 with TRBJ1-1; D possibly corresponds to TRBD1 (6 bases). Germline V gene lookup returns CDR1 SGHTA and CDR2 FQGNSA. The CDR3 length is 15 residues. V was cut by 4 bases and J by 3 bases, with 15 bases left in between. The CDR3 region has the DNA TGTGCCAGCAGCTCCCGAGTTGGGGGCTACACTGAAGCTTTCTTT. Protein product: CASSSRVGGYTEAFF.

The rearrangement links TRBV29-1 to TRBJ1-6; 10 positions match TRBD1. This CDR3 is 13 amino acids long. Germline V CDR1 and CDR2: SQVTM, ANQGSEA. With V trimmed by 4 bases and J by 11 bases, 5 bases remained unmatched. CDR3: CSVGGQGRTPLHF. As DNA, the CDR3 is TGCAGCGTTGGGGGACAGGGGAGGACACCCCTCCACTTT. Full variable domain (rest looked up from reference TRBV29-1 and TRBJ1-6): SAVISQKPSRDICQRGTSLTIQCQVDSQVTMMFWYRQQPGQSLTLIATANQGSEATYESGFVIDKFPISRPNLTFSTLTVSNMSPEDSSIYLCSVGGQGRTPLHFGNGTRLTVT.

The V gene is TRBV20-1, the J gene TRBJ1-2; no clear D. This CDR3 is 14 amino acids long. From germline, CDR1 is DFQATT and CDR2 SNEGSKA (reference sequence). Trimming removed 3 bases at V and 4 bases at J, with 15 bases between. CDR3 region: CSASFSVVSYGYTF. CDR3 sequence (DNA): TGCAGTGCTAGTTTCTCCGTTGTGAGCTATGGCTACACCTTC.

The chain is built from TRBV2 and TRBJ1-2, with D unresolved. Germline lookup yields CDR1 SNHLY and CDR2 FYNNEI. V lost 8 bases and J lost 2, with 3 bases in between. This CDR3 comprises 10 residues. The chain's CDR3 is CASRNYGYTF. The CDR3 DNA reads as TGTGCCAGCCGGAACTATGGCTACACCTTC.

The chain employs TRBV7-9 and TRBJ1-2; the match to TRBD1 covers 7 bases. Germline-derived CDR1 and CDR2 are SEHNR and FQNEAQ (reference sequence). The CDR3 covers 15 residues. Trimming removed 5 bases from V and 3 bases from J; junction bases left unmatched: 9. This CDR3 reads CASSPLGDRDYGYTF. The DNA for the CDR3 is TGTGCCAGCAGCCCCCTGGGGGACAGAGACTATGGCTACACCTTC.

The CDR3 DNA is TGTGCCAGCAGTTTATTCCCTCGGACAGGGACAGAAGATACGCAGTATTTT. Its protein product is CASSLFPRTGTEDTQYF. This sequence joins TRBV28 and TRBJ2-3, with TRBD1 identical over 8 bases. The germline CDR1 and CDR2 sequences are MDHEN and SYDVKM. This CDR3 has 17 amino acids. After removal of 1 base from V and 5 bases from J, the junction contained 11 bases not matched to a gene.

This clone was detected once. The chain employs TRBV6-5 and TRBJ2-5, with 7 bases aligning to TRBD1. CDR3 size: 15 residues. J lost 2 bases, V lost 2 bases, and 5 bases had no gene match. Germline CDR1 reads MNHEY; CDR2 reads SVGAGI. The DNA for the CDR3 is TGTGCCAGCAGTTACCGGGACAGACATCAAGAGACCCAGTACTTC. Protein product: CASSYRDRHQETQYF.

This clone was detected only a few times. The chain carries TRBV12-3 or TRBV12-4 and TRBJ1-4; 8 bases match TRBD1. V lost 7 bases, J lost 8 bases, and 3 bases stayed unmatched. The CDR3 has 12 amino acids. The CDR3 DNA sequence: TGTGCCAGCAAAGACAGGGGCGAAAAACTGTTTTTT. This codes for CASKDRGEKLFF.

Here the CDR3 reads CASSDSPQGGYGYTF. Written as DNA, the CDR3 is TGTGCCAGCAGTGACTCTCCACAGGGGGGCTATGGCTACACCTTC. The genes are TRBV6-4 and TRBJ1-2; TRBD1 aligns across 8 bases. The CDR3 runs 15 residues. V lost 0 bases and J lost 4; bases outside the gene matches: 4. Germline loops: CDR1 MRHNA, CDR2 SNTAGT.

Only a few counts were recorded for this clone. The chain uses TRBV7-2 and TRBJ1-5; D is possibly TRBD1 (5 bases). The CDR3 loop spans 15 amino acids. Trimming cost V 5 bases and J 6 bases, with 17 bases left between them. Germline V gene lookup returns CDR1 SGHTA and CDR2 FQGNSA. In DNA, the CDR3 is TGTGCCAGCAGCCCTCCGGGGGACCTGGGTCAGCCCCAGCATTTT. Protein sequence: CASSPPGDLGQPQHF.

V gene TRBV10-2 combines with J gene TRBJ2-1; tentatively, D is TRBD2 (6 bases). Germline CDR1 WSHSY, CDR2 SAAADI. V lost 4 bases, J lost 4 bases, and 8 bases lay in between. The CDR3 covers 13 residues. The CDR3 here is CASSGSGYNEQFF. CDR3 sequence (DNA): TGCGCCAGCAGTGGAAGCGGGTACAATGAGCAGTTCTTC.

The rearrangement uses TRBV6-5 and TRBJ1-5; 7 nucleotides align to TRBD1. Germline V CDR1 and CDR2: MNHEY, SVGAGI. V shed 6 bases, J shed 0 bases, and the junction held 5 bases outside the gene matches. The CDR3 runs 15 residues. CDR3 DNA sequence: TGTGCCAGCAGCCGAACAGGGGATAGCAATCAGCCCCAGCATTTT. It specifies CASSRTGDSNQPQHF.

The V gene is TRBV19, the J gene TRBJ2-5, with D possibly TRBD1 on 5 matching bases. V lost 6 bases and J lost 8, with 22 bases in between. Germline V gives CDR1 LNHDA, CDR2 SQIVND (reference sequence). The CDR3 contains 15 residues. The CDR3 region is CASRNPGTGMDTQYF. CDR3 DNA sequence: TGTGCCAGTAGAAACCCCGGCACAGGCATGGACACCCAGTACTTC.

The CDR3 here is CAISEQGSVNTEAFF. The CDR3 DNA reads TGTGCCATCAGTGAACAGGGCTCGGTGAACACTGAAGCTTTCTTT. The chain links TRBV10-3 to TRBJ1-1; a weak D match, TRBD1 (6 bases). The ends were cut back, 3 bases at V and 0 bases at J, with 11 bases in the middle. The CDR3 spans 15 residues. The germline CDR1 and CDR2 sequences are ENHRY and SYGVKD.

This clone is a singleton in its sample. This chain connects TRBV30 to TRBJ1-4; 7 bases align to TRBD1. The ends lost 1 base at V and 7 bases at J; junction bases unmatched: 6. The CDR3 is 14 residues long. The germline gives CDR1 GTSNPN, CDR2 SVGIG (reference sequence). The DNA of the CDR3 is TGTGCCTGGAGTGCCCCGGACAGGCGTGAAAAACTGTTTTTT. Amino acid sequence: CAWSAPDRREKLFF. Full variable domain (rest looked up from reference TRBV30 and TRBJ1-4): SQTIHQWPATLVQPVGSPLSLECTVEGTSNPNLYWYRQAAGRGLQLLFYSVGIGQISSEVPQNLSASRPQDRQFILSSKKLLLSDSGFYLCAWSAPDRREKLFFGSGTQLSVL.

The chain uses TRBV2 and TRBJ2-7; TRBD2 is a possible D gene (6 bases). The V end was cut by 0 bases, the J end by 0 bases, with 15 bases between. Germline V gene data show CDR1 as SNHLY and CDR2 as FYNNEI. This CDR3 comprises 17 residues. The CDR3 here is CASSEARSGTGSYEQYF. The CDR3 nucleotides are TGTGCCAGCAGTGAAGCGCGATCGGGGACTGGCTCCTACGAGCAGTACTTC.

For the CDR3, the DNA is TGTGCCAGCAGTTTAACTAGGACAGGGGGCTATGGCTACACCTTC. As protein: CASSLTRTGGYGYTF. J is TRBJ1-2 and V is TRBV6-5; TRBD1 aligns across 10 bases. This CDR3 comprises 15 residues. The V segment lost 4 bases and the J segment 4 bases; nucleotides outside the gene matches: 6. Looked up from germline, CDR1 is MNHEY and CDR2 is SVGAGI.

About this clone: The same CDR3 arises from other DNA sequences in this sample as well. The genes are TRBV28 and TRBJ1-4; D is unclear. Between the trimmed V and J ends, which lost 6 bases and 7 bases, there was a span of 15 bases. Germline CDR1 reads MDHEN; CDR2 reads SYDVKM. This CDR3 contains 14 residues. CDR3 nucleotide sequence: TGTGCCAGCAGCTCGGGCGGGGAGGGTGAAAAACTGTTTTTT. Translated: CASSSGGEGEKLFF.

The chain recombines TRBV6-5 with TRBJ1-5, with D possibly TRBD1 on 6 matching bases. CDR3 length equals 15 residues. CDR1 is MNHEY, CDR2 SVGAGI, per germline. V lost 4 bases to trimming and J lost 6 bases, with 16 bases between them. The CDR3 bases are TGTGCCAGCAGTTTAGAGAGGGGGATCGGTCAGCCCCAGCATTTT. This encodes CASSLERGIGQPQHF.

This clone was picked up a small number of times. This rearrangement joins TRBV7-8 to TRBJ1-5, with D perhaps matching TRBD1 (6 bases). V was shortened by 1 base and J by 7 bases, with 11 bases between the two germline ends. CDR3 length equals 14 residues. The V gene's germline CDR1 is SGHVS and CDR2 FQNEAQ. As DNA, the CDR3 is TGTGCCAGCAGCTTAGAGGGGGGGAACCAGCCCCAGCATTTT. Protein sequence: CASSLEGGNQPQHF.

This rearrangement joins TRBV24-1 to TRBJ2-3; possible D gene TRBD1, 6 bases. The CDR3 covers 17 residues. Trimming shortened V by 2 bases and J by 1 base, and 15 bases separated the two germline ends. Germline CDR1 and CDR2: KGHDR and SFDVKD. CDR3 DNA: TGTGCCACCAGTGATTCAGGGCAGGGGTTCGGCACAGATACGCAGTATTTT. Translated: CATSDSGQGFGTDTQYF.

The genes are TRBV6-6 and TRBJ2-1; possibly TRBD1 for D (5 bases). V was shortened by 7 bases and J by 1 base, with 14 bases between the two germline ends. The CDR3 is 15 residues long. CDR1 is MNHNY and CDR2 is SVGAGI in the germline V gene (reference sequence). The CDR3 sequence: CASIPEGASYNEQFF. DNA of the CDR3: TGTGCCAGCATCCCCGAAGGGGCGTCCTACAATGAGCAGTTCTTC.

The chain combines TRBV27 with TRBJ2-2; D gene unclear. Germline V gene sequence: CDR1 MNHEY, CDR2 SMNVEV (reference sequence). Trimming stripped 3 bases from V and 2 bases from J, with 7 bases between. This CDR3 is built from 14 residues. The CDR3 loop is CASSFIGNTGELFF. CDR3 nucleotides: TGTGCCAGCAGTTTTATCGGTAACACCGGGGAGCTGTTTTTT.

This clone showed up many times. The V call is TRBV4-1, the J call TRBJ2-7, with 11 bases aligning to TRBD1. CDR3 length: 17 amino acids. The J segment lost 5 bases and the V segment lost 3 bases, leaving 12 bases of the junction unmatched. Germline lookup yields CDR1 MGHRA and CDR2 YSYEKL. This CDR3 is CASSQAGQGALGDEQYF. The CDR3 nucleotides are TGCGCCAGCAGCCAGGCAGGACAGGGGGCTTTAGGCGACGAGCAGTACTTC.

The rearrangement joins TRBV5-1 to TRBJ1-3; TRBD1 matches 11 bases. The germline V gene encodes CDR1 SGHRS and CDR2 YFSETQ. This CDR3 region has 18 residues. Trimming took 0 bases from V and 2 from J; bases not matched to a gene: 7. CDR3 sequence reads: CASSLAGSGQGAGNTIYF. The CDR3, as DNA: TGCGCCAGCAGCTTGGCCGGTTCGGGACAGGGGGCTGGAAACACCATATATTTT.

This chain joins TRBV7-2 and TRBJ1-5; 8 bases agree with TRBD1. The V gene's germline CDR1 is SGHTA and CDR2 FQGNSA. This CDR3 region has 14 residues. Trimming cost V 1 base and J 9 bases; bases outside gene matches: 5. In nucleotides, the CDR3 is TGTGCCAGCAGCTTAGGACAGGGGAGTGGGCCCCAGCATTTT. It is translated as CASSLGQGSGPQHF.